The 13 T cell receptor beta chains in this list originate from one sample, sequenced in a study of blood T cells in healthy people across ages. Sample-barcoded 5' priming and a J-beta primer mix drove a second PCR of roughly 7 to 11 cycles. TCRdb used MiXCR to reprocess the 5' RACE reads, holding one entry per CDR3 protein. The repertoire holds about 500,000 distinct CDR3 sequences, approximately 25% seen once, with roughly 10% in the top ten. The same specimen was also included in a second study, on T cells of mothers and their children.

Sample: blood. The receptors here all came from a boy aged 5-17 years in good health.

The rearrangement links TRBV25-1 to TRBJ2-5; D perhaps matches TRBD2 (5 bases). With 8 bases removed from V and 7 bases from J, the gap between germline ends came to 17 bases. Per germline, CDR1 MGHDK and CDR2 SYGVNS. This CDR3 has 13 amino acids. In DNA form, the CDR3 reads TGTGCCAGCCGGTCTTTGGGGAGTTGGACCCAGTACTTC. It yields the protein CASRSLGSWTQYF.

The chain combines TRBV20-1 with TRBJ2-2, with D perhaps TRBD1 (6 bases). V lost 0 bases and J 7 bases, leaving 12 bases between the germline ends. Germline values: CDR1 DFQATT, CDR2 SNEGSKA (reference sequence). This CDR3 has 14 residues. CDR3 DNA: TGCAGTGCTAGAGAGGCAGGGGTCAACGGGGAGCTGTTTTTT. Translated: CSAREAGVNGELFF.

The rearrangement uses TRBV21-1 and TRBJ2-3; TRBD2 is taken as the D call from the table, unchecked against the DNA. TRBV21-1 is a pseudogene segment. CDR3 length: 16 residues. The CDR3 is CASSRTSGRITDTQYF. CDR3 DNA sequence: TGTGCCAGCAGCAGGACTAGCGGGAGAATAACAGATACGCAGTATTTT.

This clonotype was counted a few times. This chain uses TRBV27 with TRBJ2-7, with D possibly TRBD2 on 6 matching bases. Between the trimmed V and J ends, which lost 10 bases and 0 bases, there was a span of 13 bases. From germline, CDR1 is MNHEY and CDR2 SMNVEV (reference sequence). The CDR3 is 13 residues long. The CDR3 region has the DNA TGTGCCATTGGGACTCACAACTCCTACGAGCAGTACTTC. This encodes CAIGTHNSYEQYF.

J is TRBJ2-4 and V is TRBV5-1, with 10 nucleotides matching TRBD2. Per the germline V gene, CDR1 is SGHRS and CDR2 is YFSETQ. Trimming cost V 3 bases and J 5 bases; bases outside gene matches: 2. There are 14 residues in the CDR3. CDR3 residues: CASSSTSGENIQYF. CDR3 nucleotide sequence: TGCGCCAGCAGCTCCACTAGCGGGGAAAACATTCAGTACTTC.

In its sample, this clonotype was seen many times. This chain uses TRBV9 with TRBJ2-7, with D perhaps matching TRBD2 (6 bases). V was shortened by 2 bases and J by 2 bases, with 8 bases between the two germline ends. Germline CDR1 is SGDLS and CDR2 is YYNGEE. This CDR3 has 13 amino acids. DNA for the CDR3: TGTGCCAGCAGCGTGGGGGGAACCTACGAGCAGTACTTC. This encodes CASSVGGTYEQYF.

In its sample, this clonotype was seen a few times. The genes are TRBV2 and TRBJ2-5; D gene unclear. The J call is uncertain, as TRBJ2-7 better fits the DNA end. Germline lookup yields CDR1 SNHLY and CDR2 FYNNEI. The CDR3 loop spans 13 amino acids. The DNA for the CDR3 is TGTGCCAGCAGCATTGACCGCACCTACGAGCAGTACTTC. As protein: CASSIDRTYEQYF.

The chain carries TRBV6-1 and TRBJ2-7, with D tentatively TRBD1 (6 bases). The V end lost 7 bases, the J end lost 6 bases, and 16 bases lay between the germline ends. Looked up from germline, CDR1 is MNHNS and CDR2 is SASEGT. CDR3 size: 13 residues. The CDR3 is CASTPGSGVEQYF. CDR3 nucleotides: TGTGCCAGCACCCCGGGGTCAGGGGTCGAGCAGTACTTC.

V is TRBV28 and J is TRBJ1-3; D perhaps matches TRBD1 (5 bases). Trimming cost V 5 bases and J 4 bases, with 21 bases left between them. The germline V gene encodes CDR1 MDHEN and CDR2 SYDVKM. The CDR3 contains 17 residues. The CDR3: CASSGARSGTSGNTIYF. The CDR3, as DNA: TGTGCCAGCAGTGGAGCGAGGTCCGGGACGTCAGGAAACACCATATATTTT.

This clonotype showed up many times. The V and J genes are TRBV7-2 and TRBJ2-7; 8 nucleotides line up with TRBD1. CDR1 is SGHTA and CDR2 is FQGNSA in the germline V gene. V was pared by 1 base and J by 4 bases, with 9 bases of the junction left unmatched. The CDR3 loop spans 16 amino acids. CDR3: CASSLGGQVIQYEQYF. CDR3 in DNA: TGTGCCAGCAGCTTAGGGGGACAGGTCATTCAATACGAGCAGTACTTC.

This clonotype was observed a few times. V gene TRBV29-1 combines with J gene TRBJ2-5; 9 nucleotides align to TRBD1. The J call may not be correct, given that the DNA end is closer to TRBJ2-1. CDR1 is SQVTM, CDR2 ANQGSEA, per germline. CDR3 size: 14 residues. The DNA of the CDR3 is TGCAGCGTTGAAGGTGACAGGGGGTGGAATGAGCAGTTCTTC. This encodes CSVEGDRGWNEQFF.

This clonotype was observed a handful of times. The chain links TRBV20-1 to TRBJ2-5, with D possibly TRBD1 on 5 matching bases. The CDR3 contains 13 residues. The germline V and J ends were trimmed by 5 bases and 5 bases, with 15 bases remaining between them. Germline V gives CDR1 DFQATT, CDR2 SNEGSKA (reference sequence). In DNA, the CDR3 is TGCAGTGCTGCCCTAGGGGTTGAGGAGACCCAGTACTTC. Its translation is CSAALGVEETQYF.

The rearrangement joins TRBV3-1 to TRBJ1-1, with D possibly TRBD1 on 5 matching bases. The CDR3 runs to 15 residues. Germline loops: CDR1 LGHDT, CDR2 YNNKEL (reference sequence). Trimming stripped 4 bases from V and 5 bases from J, with 17 bases between. For the CDR3, the DNA is TGTGCCAGCAGCCCCCAGAGCGATGGGGGGACTGAAGCTTTCTTT. It specifies CASSPQSDGGTEAFF.